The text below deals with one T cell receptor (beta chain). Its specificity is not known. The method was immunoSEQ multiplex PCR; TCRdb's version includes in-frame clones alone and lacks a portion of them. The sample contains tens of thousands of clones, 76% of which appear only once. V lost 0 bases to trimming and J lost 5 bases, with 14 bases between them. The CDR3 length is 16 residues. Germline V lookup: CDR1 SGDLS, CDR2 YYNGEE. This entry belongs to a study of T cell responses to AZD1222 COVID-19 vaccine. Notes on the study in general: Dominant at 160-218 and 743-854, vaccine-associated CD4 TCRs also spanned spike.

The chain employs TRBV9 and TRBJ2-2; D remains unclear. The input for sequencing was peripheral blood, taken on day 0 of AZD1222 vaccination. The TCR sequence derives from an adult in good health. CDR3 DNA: TGTGCCAGCAGCGTAGAGGCCAGTTCGCGAACCGGGGAGCTGTTTTTT. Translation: CASSVEASSRTGELFF. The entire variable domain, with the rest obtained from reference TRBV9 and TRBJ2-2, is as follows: DSGVTQTPKHLITATGQRVTLRCSPRSGDLSVYWYQQSLDQGLQFLIQYYNGEERAKGNILERFSAQQFPDLHSELNLSSLELGDSALYFCASSVEASSRTGELFFGEGSRLTVL.